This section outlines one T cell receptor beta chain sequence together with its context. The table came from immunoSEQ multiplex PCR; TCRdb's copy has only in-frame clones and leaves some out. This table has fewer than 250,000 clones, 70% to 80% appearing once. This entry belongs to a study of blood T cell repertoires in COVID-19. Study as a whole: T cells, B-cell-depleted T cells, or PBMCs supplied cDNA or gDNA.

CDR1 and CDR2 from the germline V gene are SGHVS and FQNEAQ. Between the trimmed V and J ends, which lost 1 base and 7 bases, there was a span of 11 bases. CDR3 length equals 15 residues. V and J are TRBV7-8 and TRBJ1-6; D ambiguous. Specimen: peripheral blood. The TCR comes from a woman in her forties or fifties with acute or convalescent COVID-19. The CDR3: CASSLVAQVNSPLHF. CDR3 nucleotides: TGTGCCAGCAGCTTAGTGGCTCAGGTCAATTCACCCCTCCACTTT.